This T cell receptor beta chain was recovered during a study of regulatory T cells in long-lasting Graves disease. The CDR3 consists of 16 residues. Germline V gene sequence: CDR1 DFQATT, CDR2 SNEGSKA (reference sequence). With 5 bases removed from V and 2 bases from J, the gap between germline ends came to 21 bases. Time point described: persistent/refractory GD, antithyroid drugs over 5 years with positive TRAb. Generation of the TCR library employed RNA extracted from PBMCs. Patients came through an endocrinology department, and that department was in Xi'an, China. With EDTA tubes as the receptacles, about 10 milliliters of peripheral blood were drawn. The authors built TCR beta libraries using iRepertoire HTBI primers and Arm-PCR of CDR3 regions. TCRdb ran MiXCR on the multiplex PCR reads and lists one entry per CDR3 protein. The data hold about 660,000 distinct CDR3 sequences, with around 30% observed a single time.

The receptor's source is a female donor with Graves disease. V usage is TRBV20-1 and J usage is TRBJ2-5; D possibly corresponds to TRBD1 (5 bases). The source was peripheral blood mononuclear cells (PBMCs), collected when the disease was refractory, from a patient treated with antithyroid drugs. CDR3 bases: TGCAGTGCTGCATGGCCCCGGGCAGGGTGGCAAGAGACCCAGTACTTC. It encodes CSAAWPRAGWQETQYF.